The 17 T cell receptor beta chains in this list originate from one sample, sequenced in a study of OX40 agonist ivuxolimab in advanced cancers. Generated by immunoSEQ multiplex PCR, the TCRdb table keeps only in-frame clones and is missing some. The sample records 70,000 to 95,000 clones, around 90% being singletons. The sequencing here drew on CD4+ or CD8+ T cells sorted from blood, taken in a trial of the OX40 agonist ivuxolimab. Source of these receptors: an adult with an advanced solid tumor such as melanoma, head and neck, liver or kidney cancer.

In nucleotides, the CDR3 is TGTGCCAGTACCAGATTAGCGTCGAGCTCCTACAATGAGCAGTTCTTC. Translation gives CASTRLASSSYNEQFF. The gene calls are TRBV19 and TRBJ2-1; TRBD2 is a possible D gene (5 bases). The CDR3 runs to 16 residues. Trimming cost V 7 bases and J 0 bases, with 16 bases left between them. Looked up from germline, CDR1 is LNHDA and CDR2 is SQIVND (reference sequence).

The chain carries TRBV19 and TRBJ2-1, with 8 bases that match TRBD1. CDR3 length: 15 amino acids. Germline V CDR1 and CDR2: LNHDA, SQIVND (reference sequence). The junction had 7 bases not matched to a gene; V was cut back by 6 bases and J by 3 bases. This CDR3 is CASRRQGTDYNEQFF. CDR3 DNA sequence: TGTGCCAGTAGGAGACAGGGGACCGACTACAATGAGCAGTTCTTC.

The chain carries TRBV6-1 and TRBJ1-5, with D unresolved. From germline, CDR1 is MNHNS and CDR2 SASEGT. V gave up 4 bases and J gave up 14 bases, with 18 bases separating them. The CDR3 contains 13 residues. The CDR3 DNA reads TGTGCCAGCAGTGGTCTGGCAGTTCCCCAGGAGCATTTT. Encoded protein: CASSGLAVPQEHF.

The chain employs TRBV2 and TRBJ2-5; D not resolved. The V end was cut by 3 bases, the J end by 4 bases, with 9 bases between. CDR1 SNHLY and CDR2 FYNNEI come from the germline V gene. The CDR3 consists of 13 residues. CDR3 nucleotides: TGTGCCAGCAGTGAGCACTCTGGAGAGACCCAGTACTTC. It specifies CASSEHSGETQYF.

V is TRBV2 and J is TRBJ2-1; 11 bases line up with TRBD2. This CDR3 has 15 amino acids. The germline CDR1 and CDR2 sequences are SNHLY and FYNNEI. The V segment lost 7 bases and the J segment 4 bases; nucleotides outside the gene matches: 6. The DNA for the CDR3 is TGTGCCAGCAAACCCGGGACTAGCGGATACAATGAGCAGTTCTTC. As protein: CASKPGTSGYNEQFF.

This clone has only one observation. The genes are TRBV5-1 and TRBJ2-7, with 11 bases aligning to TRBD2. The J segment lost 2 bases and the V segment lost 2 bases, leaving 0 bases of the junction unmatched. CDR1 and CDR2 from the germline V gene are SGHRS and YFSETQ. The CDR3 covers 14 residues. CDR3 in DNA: TGCGCCAGCAGCTTTAGCGGGAGGGCCTACGAGCAGTACTTC. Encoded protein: CASSFSGRAYEQYF. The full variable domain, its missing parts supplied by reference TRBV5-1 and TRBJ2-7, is KAGVTQTPRYLIKTRGQQVTLSCSPISGHRSVSWYQQTPGQGLQFLFEYFSETQRNKGNFPGRFSGRQFSNSRSEMNVSTLELGDSALYLCASSFSGRAYEQYFGPGTRLTVT.

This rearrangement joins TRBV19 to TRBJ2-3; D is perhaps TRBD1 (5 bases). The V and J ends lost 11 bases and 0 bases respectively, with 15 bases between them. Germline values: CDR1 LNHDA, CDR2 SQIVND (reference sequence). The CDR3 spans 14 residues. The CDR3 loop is CASTALGSTDTQYF. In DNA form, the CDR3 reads TGTGCCTCGACAGCACTGGGTAGCACAGATACGCAGTATTTT.

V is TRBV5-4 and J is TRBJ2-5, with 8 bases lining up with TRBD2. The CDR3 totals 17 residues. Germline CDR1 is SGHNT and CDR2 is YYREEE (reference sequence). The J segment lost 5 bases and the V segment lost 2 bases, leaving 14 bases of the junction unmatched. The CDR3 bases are TGTGCCAGCAGCTTTGGCGGGAGGACGCAGGGTGGGGAGACCCAGTACTTC. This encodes CASSFGGRTQGGETQYF.

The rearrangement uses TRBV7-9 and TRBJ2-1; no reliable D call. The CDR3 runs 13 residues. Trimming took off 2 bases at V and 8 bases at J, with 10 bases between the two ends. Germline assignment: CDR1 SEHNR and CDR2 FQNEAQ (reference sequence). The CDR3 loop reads CASSLFDLHEQFF. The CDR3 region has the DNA TGTGCCAGCAGCTTATTTGACCTCCATGAGCAGTTCTTC.

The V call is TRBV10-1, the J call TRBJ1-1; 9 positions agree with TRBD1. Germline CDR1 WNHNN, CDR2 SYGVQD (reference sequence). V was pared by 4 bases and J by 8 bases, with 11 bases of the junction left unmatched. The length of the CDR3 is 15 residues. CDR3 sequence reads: CASSGPDRGQVEAFF. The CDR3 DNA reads TGCGCCAGCAGTGGACCGGACAGGGGACAAGTAGAAGCTTTCTTT.

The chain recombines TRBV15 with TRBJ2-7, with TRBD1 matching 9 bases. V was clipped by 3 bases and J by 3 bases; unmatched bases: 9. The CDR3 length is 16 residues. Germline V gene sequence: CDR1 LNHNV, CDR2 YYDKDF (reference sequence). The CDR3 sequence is CATSRRGQGVRYEQYF. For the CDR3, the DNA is TGTGCCACCAGCAGGAGGGGACAGGGAGTACGCTACGAGCAGTACTTC.

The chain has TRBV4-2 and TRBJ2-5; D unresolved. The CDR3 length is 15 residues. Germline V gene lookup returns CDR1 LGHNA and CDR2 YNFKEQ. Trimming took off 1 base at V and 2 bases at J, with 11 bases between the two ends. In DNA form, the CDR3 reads TGTGCCAGCAGCCAAGTTTCAGGCAGACAAGAGACCCAGTACTTC. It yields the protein CASSQVSGRQETQYF.

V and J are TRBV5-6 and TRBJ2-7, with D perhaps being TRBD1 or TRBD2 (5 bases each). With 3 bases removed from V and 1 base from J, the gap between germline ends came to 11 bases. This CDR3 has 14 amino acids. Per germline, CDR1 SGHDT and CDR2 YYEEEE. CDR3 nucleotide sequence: TGTGCCAGCAGCTCCGGGACGGGTTCCTACGAGCAGTACTTC. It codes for CASSSGTGSYEQYF.

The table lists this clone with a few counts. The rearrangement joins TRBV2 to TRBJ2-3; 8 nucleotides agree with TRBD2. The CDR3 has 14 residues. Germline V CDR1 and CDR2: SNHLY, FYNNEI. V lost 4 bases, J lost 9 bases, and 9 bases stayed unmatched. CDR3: CASSGLSGLATQYF. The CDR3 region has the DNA TGTGCCAGCAGTGGACTGTCAGGACTAGCAACGCAGTATTTT.

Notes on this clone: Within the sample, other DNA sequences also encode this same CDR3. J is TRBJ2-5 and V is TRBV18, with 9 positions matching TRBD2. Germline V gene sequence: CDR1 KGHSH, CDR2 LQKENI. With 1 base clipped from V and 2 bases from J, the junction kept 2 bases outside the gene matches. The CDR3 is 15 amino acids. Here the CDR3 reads CASSPRAGGQETQYF. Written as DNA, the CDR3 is TGTGCCAGCTCACCACGTGCGGGAGGGCAAGAGACCCAGTACTTC.

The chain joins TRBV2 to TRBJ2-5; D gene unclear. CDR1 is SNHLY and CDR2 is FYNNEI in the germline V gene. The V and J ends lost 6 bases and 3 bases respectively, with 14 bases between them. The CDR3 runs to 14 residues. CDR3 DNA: TGTGCCAGCAGATATGCCCCCGGCAAAGAGACCCAGTACTTC. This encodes CASRYAPGKETQYF.

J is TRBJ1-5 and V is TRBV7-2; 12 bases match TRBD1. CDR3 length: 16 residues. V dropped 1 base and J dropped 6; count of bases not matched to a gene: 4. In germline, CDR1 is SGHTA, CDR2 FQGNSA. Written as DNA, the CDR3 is TGTGCCAGCAGCTTAGGGGACAGGGGGCTCGGTCAGCCCCAGCATTTT. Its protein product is CASSLGDRGLGQPQHF.